This T cell receptor beta chain was retrieved from a study of blood T cell repertoires in COVID-19. Measured with immunoSEQ multiplex PCR; TCRdb has only the in-frame clones, and not every one. The sample includes about 35,000 clones, about four fifths of them seen just once. The CDR3 loop spans 14 amino acids. The V gene end was trimmed by 5 bases and the J gene end by 8 bases; junction bases not matched to a gene: 11. In germline, CDR1 is SGHNT, CDR2 YYREEE (reference sequence). The clonotype originates from a man between 45 and 60 years old with acute or convalescent COVID-19. This chain joins TRBV5-4 and TRBJ1-2, with TRBD1 matching over 8 bases. Input material: peripheral blood. The CDR3 loop is CASSIADRGRGYTF. In DNA form, the CDR3 reads TGTGCCAGCAGTATTGCTGACAGGGGTAGAGGCTACACCTTC.